The 9 T cell receptor beta chains below all came from one sample that was sequenced in a study of somatic mutations in cytotoxic T cells in rheumatoid arthritis. Assay: immunoSEQ multiplex PCR; the TCRdb copy retains only in-frame clones and omits some. The top ten hold around 15% of the sample, which has approximately 20,000 clones, roughly nine tenths seen once. The sample consisted of CD8+ T cells sorted from blood. The receptors were gathered from a man aged 40-49 years in good health.

The V call is TRBV28, the J call TRBJ2-7, with D uncertain. The CDR3 runs to 13 residues. The germline CDR1 and CDR2 sequences are MDHEN and SYDVKM. Trimming removed 4 bases from V and 2 bases from J, with 9 bases in between. The CDR3 loop is CASSWITAYEQYF. Written as DNA, the CDR3 is TGTGCCAGCAGTTGGATAACTGCCTACGAGCAGTACTTC. The full variable domain, in which reference TRBV28 and TRBJ2-7 provide the parts outside the CDR3, is DVKVTQSSRYLVKRTGEKVFLECVQDMDHENMFWYRQDPGLGLRLIYFSYDVKMKEKGDIPEGYSVSREKKERFSLILESASTNQTSMYLCASSWITAYEQYFGPGTRLTVT.

The rearrangement links TRBV13 to TRBJ1-5, with D unclear. Germline V CDR1 and CDR2: PRHDT, FYEKMQ (reference sequence). The ends were cut back, 5 bases at V and 9 bases at J, with 11 bases in the middle. The CDR3 runs 12 residues. For the CDR3, the DNA is TGTGCCAGCAGCCAAGGCGGCTTGCCCCAGCATTTT. This codes for CASSQGGLPQHF.

This clone was detected once. The chain uses TRBV11-2 and TRBJ1-1; D is unresolved. Between the trimmed V and J ends, which lost 5 bases and 7 bases, there was a span of 14 bases. Germline V CDR1 and CDR2: SGHAT, FQNNGV. This CDR3 comprises 13 residues. CDR3 sequence (DNA): TGTGCCAGCAGCCCTACCGGGCGAAGTGAAGCTTTCTTT. Translating it yields CASSPTGRSEAFF. Together with reference TRBV11-2 and TRBJ1-1, the CDR3 gives the full variable domain: EAGVAQSPRYKIIEKRQSVAFWCNPISGHATLYWYQQILGQGPKLLIQFQNNGVVDDSQLPKDRFSAERLKGVDSTLKIQPAKLEDSAVYLCASSPTGRSEAFFGQGTRLTVV.

The chain has TRBV4-3 and TRBJ2-1; the match to TRBD2 covers 15 bases. CDR1 LGHNA and CDR2 YSLEER come from the germline V gene. The CDR3 consists of 16 residues. The ends lost 2 bases at V and 7 bases at J; junction bases unmatched: 3. CDR3 sequence (DNA): TGCGCCAGCAGCCAACAGGGACTAGCGGGAGGTAATGAGCAGTTCTTC. Encoded protein: CASSQQGLAGGNEQFF.

V is TRBV11-2 and J is TRBJ2-3; a weak D match, TRBD2 (5 bases). Germline lookup yields CDR1 SGHAT and CDR2 FQNNGV. Trimming left V 3 bases short and J 4 bases short, with 17 bases between. The CDR3 has 16 residues. CDR3 bases: TGTGCCAGCAGCTTGAATACCGGGGTTCGGCCAGATACGCAGTATTTT. Translated, it gives CASSLNTGVRPDTQYF.

V usage is TRBV9 and J usage is TRBJ2-1; D may be TRBD2 (6 bases). The CDR3 spans 13 residues. Trimming took 5 bases from V and 0 from J, leaving 6 bases between them. Germline CDR1 SGDLS, CDR2 YYNGEE. The CDR3 here is CASRGGSYNEQFF. CDR3 nucleotides: TGTGCCAGCAGGGGGGGCTCCTACAATGAGCAGTTCTTC.

This clone was counted once. The chain couples TRBV4-3 to TRBJ2-7; no clear D gene. This CDR3 contains 13 residues. V dropped 0 bases and J dropped 3 bases, with 6 bases sitting between them. In germline, CDR1 is LGHNA, CDR2 YSLEER. The CDR3 loop is CASSQDVGYEQYF. CDR3 bases: TGCGCCAGCAGCCAAGACGTTGGCTACGAGCAGTACTTC.

This chain uses TRBV4-3 with TRBJ1-2, with a weak D call TRBD1 (6 bases). V was cut by 5 bases and J by 0 bases, with 16 bases left in between. CDR3 length: 16 residues. Germline V gives CDR1 LGHNA, CDR2 YSLEER. The DNA for the CDR3 is TGCGCCAGCAGCTCTACCCCACAGGGCGCTAACTATGGCTACACCTTC. It specifies CASSSTPQGANYGYTF.

This chain joins TRBV28 and TRBJ2-1; D perhaps matches TRBD2 (5 bases). Trimming removed 7 bases from V and 4 bases from J, with 29 bases in between. The germline V gene has CDR1 MDHEN and CDR2 SYDVKM. This CDR3 contains 19 residues. The CDR3 DNA follows: TGTGCCAGCACCGAAAAGGGCCCCGGGATGCGAAGCAGGTACAATGAGCAGTTCTTC. Protein product: CASTEKGPGMRSRYNEQFF.